This TCR beta chain emerged from a study of blood T cells in healthy people across ages. The authors ran a second PCR of about 7 to 12 cycles using a sample-barcoded 5' primer and a J-beta primer mix. TCRdb processed the 5' RACE reads anew with MiXCR; each CDR3 protein has one entry. This table has approximately 1.5 million distinct CDR3 sequences, roughly 32% appearing once. V dropped 1 base and J dropped 7 bases, with 24 bases sitting between them. The CDR3 loop spans 17 amino acids. Germline V gene lookup returns CDR1 SGHRS and CDR2 YFSETQ. The sequenced material came from blood. This receptor was taken from a young woman in good health. The chain employs TRBV5-1 and TRBJ2-7; D is possibly TRBD2 (5 bases). CDR3 in amino acids: CASSLSRTGRLYNEQYF. Here the CDR3 DNA reads TGCGCCAGCAGCTTGTCTAGGACGGGGAGATTGTACAATGAGCAGTACTTC.